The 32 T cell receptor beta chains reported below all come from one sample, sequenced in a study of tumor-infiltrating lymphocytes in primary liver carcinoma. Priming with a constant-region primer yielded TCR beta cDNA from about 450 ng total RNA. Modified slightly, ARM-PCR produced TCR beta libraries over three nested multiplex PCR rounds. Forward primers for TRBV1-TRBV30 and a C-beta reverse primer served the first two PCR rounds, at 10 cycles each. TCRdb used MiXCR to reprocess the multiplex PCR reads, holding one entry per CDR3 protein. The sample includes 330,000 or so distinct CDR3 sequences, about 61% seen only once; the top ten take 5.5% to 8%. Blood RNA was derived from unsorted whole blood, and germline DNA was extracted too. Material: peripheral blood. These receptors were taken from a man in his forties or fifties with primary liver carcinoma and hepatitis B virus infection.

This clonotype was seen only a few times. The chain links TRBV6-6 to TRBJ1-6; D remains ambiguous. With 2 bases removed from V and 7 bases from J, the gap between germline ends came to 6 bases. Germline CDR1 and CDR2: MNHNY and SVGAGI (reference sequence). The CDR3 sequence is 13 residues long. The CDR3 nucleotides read TGTGCCAGCAGTTACCTGGAAAATTCACCCCTCCACTTT. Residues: CASSYLENSPLHF.

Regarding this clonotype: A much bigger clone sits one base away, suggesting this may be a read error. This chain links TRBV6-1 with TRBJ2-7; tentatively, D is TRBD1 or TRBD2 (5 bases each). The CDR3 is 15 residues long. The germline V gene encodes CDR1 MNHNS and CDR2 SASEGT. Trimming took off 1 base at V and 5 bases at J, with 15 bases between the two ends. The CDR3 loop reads CASSEVGASSHEQYF. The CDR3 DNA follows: TGTGCCAGCAGTGAAGTCGGGGCAAGTTCCCACGAGCAGTACTTC.

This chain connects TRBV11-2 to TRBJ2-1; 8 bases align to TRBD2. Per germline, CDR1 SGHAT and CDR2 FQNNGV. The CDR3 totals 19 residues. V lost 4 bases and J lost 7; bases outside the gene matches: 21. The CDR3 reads CASSSVTELSGGPLNEQFF. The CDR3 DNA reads TGTGCCAGCAGCTCGGTCACGGAACTATCGGGAGGGCCCTTGAATGAGCAGTTCTTC.

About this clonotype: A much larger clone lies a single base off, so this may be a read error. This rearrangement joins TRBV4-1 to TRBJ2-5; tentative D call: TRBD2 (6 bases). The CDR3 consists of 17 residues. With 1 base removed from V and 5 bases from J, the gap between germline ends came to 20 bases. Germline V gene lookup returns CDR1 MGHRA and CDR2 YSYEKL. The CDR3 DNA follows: TGCGCCAGCAGCCAAGCCCCACCCACGGGAGAGTTGGAGACCCAGTACTTC. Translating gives CASSQAPPTGELETQYF.

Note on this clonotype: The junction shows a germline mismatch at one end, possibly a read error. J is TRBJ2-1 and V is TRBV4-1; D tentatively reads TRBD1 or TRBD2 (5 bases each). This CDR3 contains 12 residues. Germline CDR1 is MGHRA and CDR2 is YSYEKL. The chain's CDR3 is CASSPGRWYQSF. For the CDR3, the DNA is TGCGCCAGCAGCCCGGGACGGTGGTATCAGTCCTTC.

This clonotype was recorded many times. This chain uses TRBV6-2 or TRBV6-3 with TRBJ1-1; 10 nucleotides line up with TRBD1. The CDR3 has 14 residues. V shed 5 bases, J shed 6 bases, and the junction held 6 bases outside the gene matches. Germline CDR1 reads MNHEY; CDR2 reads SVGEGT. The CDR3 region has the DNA TGTGCCAGCAGTAGGGGGACAGGGGACCCTGAAGCTTTCTTT. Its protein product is CASSRGTGDPEAFF.

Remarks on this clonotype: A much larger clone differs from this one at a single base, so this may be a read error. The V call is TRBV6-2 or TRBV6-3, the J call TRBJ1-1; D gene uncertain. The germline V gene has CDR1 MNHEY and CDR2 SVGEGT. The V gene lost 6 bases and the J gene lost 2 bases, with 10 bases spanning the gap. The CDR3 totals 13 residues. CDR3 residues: CASRGRRNTEAFF. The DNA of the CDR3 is TGTGCCAGCAGGGGCAGGAGAAACACTGAAGCTTTCTTT.

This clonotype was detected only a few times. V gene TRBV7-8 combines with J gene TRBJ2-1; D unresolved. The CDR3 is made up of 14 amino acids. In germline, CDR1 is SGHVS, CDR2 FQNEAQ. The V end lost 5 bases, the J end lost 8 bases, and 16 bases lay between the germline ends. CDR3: CASSHRRMADEQFF. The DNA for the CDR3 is TGTGCCAGCAGCCATCGTCGTATGGCGGATGAGCAGTTCTTC.

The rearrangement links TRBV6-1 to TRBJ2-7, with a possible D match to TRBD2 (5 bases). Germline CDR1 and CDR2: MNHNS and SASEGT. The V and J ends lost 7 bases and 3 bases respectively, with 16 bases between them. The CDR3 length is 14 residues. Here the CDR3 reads CASNEGGFGYEQYF. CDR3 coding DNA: TGTGCCAGCAATGAGGGCGGGTTCGGCTACGAGCAGTACTTC.

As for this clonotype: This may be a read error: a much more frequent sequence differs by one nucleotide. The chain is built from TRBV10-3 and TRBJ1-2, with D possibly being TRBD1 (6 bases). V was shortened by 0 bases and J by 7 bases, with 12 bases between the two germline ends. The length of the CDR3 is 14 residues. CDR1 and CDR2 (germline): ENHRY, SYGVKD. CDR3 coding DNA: TGTGCCATCAGTGAGTCGGGACACCCCGTTGGCTACACCTTC. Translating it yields CAISESGHPVGYTF.

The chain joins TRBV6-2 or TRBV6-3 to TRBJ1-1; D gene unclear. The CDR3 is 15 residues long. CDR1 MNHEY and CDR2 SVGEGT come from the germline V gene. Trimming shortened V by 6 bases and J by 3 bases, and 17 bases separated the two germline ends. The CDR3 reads CASRLGGYGHTEAFF. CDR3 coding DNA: TGTGCCAGCAGACTGGGCGGGTATGGGCACACTGAAGCTTTCTTT.

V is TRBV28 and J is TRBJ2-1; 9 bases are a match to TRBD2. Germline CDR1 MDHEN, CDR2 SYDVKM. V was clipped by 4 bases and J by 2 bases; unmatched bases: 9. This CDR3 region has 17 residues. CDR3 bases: TGTGCCAGCAGTTCCCCCTTTAGCGGGGGAGCCTACAATGAGCAGTTCTTC. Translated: CASSSPFSGGAYNEQFF. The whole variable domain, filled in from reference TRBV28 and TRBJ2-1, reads DVKVTQSSRYLVKRTGEKVFLECVQDMDHENMFWYRQDPGLGLRLIYFSYDVKMKEKGDIPEGYSVSREKKERFSLILESASTNQTSMYLCASSSPFSGGAYNEQFFGPGTRLTVL.

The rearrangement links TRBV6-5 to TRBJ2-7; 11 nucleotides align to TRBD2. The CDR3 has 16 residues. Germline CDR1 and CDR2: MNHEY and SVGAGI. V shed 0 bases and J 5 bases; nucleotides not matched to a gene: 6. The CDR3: CASSYSHTSGSNEQYF. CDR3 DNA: TGTGCCAGCAGTTACTCCCATACTAGCGGGAGTAACGAGCAGTACTTC.

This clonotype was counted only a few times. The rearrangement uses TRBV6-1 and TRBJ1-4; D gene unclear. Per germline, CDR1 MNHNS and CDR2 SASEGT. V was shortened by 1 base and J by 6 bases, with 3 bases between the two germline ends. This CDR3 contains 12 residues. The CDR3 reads CASSEEDEKLFF. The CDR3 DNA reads TGTGCCAGCAGTGAAGAGGATGAAAAACTGTTTTTT.

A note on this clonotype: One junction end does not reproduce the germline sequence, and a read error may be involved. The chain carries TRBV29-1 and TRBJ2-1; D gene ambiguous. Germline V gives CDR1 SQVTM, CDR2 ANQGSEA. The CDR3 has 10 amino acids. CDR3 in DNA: TGCAACGTTGGCTTCAATGAGCAGTTCTTC. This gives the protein CNVGFNEQFF.

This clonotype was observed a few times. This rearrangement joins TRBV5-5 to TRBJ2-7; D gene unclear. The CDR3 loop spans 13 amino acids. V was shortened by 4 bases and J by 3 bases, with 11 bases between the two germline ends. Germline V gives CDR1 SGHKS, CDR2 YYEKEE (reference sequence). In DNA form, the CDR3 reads TGTGCCAGCAGCCGAACATCCAGCTACGAGCAGTACTTC. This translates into CASSRTSSYEQYF.

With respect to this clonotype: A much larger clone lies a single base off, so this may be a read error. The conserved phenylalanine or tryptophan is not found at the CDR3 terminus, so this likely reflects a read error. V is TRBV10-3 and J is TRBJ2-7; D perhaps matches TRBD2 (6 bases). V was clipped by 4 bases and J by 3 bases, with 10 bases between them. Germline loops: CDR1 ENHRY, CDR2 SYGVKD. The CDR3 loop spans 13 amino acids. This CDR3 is CAISGDLSYEQYS. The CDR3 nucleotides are TGTGCCATCAGTGGGGACTTGAGCTACGAGCAGTACTCC.

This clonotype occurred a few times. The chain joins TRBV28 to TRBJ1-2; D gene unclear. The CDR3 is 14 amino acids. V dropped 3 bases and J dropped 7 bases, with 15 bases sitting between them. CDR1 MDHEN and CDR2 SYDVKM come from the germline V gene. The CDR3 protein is CASSLVMVKGGYTF. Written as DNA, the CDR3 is TGTGCCAGCAGTTTGGTCATGGTCAAAGGTGGCTACACCTTC.

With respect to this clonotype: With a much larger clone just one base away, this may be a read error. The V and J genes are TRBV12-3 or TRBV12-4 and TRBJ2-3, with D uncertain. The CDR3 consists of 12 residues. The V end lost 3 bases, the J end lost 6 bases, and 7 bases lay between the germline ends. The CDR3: CASSLNSDTQYF. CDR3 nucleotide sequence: TGTGCCAGCAGTTTGAACTCGGATACGCAGTATTTT.

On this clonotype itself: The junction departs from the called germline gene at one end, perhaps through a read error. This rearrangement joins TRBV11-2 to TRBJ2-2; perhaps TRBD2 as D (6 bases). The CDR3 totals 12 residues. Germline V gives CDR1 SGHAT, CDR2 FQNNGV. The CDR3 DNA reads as TGTGCCAGCAGCTTCCCAGGCGGGGAGCTGTTCTTC. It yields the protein CASSFPGGELFF.

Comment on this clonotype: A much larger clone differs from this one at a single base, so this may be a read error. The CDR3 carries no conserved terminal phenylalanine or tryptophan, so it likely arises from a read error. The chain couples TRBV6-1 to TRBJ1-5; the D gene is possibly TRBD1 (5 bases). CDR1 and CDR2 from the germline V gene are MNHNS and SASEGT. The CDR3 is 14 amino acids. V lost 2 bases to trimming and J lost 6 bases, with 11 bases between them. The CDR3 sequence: CASSEFQGSQPQHL. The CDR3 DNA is TGTGCCAGCAGTGAATTTCAGGGCAGTCAGCCCCAGCATCTT.

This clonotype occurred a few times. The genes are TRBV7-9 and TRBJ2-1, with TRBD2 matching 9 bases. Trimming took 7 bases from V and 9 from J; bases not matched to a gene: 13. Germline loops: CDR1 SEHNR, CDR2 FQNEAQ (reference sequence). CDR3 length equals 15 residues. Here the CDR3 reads CASIQGTSGFSEQFF. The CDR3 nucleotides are TGTGCCAGCATCCAAGGTACTAGCGGGTTCTCTGAGCAGTTCTTC. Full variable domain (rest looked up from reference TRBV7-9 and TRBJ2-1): DTGVSQNPRHKITKRGQNVTFRCDPISEHNRLYWYRQTLGQGPEFLTYFQNEAQLEKSRLLSDRFSAERPKGSFSTLEIQRTEQGDSAMYLCASIQGTSGFSEQFFGPGTRLTVL.

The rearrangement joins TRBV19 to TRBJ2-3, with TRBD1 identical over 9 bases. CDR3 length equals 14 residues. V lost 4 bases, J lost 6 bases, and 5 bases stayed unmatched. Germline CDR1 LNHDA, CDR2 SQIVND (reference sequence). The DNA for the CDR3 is TGTGCCAGTAGTAAGGGCGGGACAGGGGATACGCAGTATTTT. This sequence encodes CASSKGGTGDTQYF. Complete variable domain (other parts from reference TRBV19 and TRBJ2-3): DGGITQSPKYLFRKEGQNVTLSCEQNLNHDAMYWYRQDPGQGLRLIYYSQIVNDFQKGDIAEGYSVSREKKESFPLTVTSAQKNPTAFYLCASSKGGTGDTQYFGPGTRLTVL.

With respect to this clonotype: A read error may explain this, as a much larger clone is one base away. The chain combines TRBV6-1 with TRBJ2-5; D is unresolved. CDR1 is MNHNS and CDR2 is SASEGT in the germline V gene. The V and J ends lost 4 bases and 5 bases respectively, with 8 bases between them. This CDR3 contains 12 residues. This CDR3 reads CASSAHPETQYF. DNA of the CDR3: TGTGCCAGCAGTGCCCACCCGGAGACCCAGTACTTC.

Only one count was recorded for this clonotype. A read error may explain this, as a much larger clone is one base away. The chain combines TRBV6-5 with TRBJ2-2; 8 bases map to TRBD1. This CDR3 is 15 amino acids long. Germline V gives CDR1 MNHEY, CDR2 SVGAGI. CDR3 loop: CASSLRTGFTGGLFF. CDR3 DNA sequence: TGTGCCAGCAGTTTACGGACAGGGTTCACCGGGGGGCTGTTTTTT.

CDR3 coding DNA: TGTGCCAGCATAACTGGCGGGACGGCAGGAAACATTCAGTACTTC. Its translation is CASITGGTAGNIQYF. This rearrangement joins TRBV11-2 to TRBJ2-4; tentative D call: TRBD2 (6 bases). The CDR3 is made up of 15 amino acids. The V gene lost 7 bases and the J gene lost 6 bases, with 19 bases spanning the gap. Per the germline V gene, CDR1 is SGHAT and CDR2 is FQNNGV. Full variable domain (remainder filled in from reference TRBV11-2 and TRBJ2-4): EAGVAQSPRYKIIEKRQSVAFWCNPISGHATLYWYQQILGQGPKLLIQFQNNGVVDDSQLPKDRFSAERLKGVDSTLKIQPAKLEDSAVYLCASITGGTAGNIQYFGAGTRLSVL.

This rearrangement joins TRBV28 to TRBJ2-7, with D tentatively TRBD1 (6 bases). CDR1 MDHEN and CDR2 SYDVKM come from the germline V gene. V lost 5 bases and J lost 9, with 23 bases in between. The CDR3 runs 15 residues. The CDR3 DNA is TGTGCCAGCAGTGCTCCCAGGGGCACGTACCACGGGCAGTACTTC. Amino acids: CASSAPRGTYHGQYF.

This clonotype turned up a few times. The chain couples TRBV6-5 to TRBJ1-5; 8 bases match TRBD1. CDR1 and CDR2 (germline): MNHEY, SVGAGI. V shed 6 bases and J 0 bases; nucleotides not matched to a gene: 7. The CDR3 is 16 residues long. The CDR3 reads CASSSRTGYSNQPQHF. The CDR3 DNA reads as TGTGCCAGCAGCTCCCGGACAGGGTATAGCAATCAGCCCCAGCATTTT.

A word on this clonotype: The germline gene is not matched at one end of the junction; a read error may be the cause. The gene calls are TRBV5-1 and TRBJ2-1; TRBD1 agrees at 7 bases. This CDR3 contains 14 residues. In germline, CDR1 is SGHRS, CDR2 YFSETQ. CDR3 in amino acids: CASSRWGTDNEQLF. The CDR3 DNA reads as TGCGCCAGCAGCCGATGGGGGACAGACAATGAGCAGCTCTTC.

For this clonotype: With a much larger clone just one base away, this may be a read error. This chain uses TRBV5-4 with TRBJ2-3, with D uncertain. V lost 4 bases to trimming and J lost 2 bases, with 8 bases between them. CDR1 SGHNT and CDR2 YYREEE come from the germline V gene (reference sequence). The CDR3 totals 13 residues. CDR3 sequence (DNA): TGTGCCAGCAGCCCCCTCGACACAGATACGCAGTATTTT. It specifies CASSPLDTDTQYF.

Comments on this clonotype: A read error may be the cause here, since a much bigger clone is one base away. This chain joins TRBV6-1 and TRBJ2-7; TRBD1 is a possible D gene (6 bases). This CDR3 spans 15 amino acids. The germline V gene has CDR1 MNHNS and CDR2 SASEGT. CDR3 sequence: CTSRVPGASSYEQYF. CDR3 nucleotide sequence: TGTACCAGCAGAGTTCCAGGGGCGTCCTCCTACGAGCAGTACTTC.

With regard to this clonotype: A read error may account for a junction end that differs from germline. The CDR3 DNA follows: TGTGCCAGCGACTTAGACAGGGGGCGCTACGAGCACTACTTC. Protein product: CASDLDRGRYEHYF. The chain is built from TRBV11-2 and TRBJ2-7; TRBD1 matches at 10 bases. The CDR3 is 14 amino acids. The germline V gene has CDR1 SGHAT and CDR2 FQNNGV. The complete variable domain, with remaining parts taken from reference TRBV11-2 and TRBJ2-7, reads EAGVAQSPRYKIIEKRQSVAFWCNPISGHATLYWYQQILGQGPKLLIQFQNNGVVDDSQLPKDRFSAERLKGVDSTLKIQPAKLEDSAVYLCASDLDRGRYEHYFGPGTRLTVT.